The rows below give T cell receptor beta chains drawn from one sample of a study of blood T cell repertoires in COVID-19. Clones were read by immunoSEQ multiplex PCR, and TCRdb kept only the in-frame ones, dropping some. The sample lists approximately 200,000 clones, roughly four fifths occurring once. The specimen sequenced was PBMCs or T cells enriched from blood (not recorded which). The receptors shown here come from a middle-aged man who had recovered from COVID-19. Both conserved end residues are part of each CDR3. A D gene is named only where the DNA matches it firmly. Some rows mark clone size as missing; the rest say once, few, many or name a class of expanded clone.

cdr3_aa	cdr3_nt	d_call	v_call	j_call	clone_size
CASSPRGGQNTEAFF	TGTGCCAGCAGCCCAAGGGGGGGACAGAACACTGAAGCTTTCTTT	NA	TRBV7-2	TRBJ1-1	NA
CASSLTTGGWETQYF	TGTGCCAGCAGCCTAACAACAGGGGGCTGGGAGACCCAGTACTTC	TRBD1	TRBV6-5	TRBJ2-5	NA
CASSQAVNTGELFF	TGTGCCAGCAGCCAAGCGGTGAACACCGGGGAGCTGTTTTTT	NA	TRBV14	TRBJ2-2	NA
CASSQGPSGGYEQYF	TGTGCCAGCAGCCAAGGGCCTAGCGGGGGATACGAGCAGTACTTC	TRBD2	TRBV4-2	TRBJ2-7	NA
CSVEEDQGLNTGELFF	TGCAGCGTTGAAGAGGACCAGGGACTAAACACCGGGGAGCTGTTTTTT	TRBD2	TRBV29-1	TRBJ2-2	once
CASSEGLAGHNEQFF	TGTGCCAGCAGCGAGGGACTAGCGGGCCACAATGAGCAGTTCTTC	TRBD2	TRBV9	TRBJ2-1	NA
CASSYTRLAQGDIQYF	TGTGCCAGCAGTTACACCCGACTAGCCCAAGGCGACATTCAGTACTTC	TRBD2	TRBV6-2/TRBV6-3	TRBJ2-4	NA
CAISESAGGSYNEQFF	TGTGCCATCAGTGAGTCCGCGGGAGGATCATACAATGAGCAGTTCTTC	TRBD2	TRBV10-3	TRBJ2-1	NA
CASSYSTSGSETQYF	TGTGCCAGCAGTTACTCGACTAGCGGTTCAGAGACCCAGTACTTC	TRBD2	TRBV6-5	TRBJ2-5	NA
CASSERQGNQPQHF	TGTGCCAGCAGTGAAAGGCAGGGCAATCAGCCCCAGCATTTT	NA	TRBV28	TRBJ1-5	NA
CASSLGGTSSKYF	TGTGCCAGCAGCCTAGGAGGGACTAGTTCGAAGTACTTC	TRBD2	TRBV7-2	TRBJ2-4	few
CASSLQSGIPEAFF	TGTGCCAGCAGCTTACAATCAGGGATTCCTGAAGCTTTCTTT	NA	TRBV27	TRBJ1-1	NA
CATSFRENTEAFF	TGTGCCACCTCATTCAGGGAGAACACTGAAGCTTTCTTT	NA	TRBV12-3/TRBV12-4	TRBJ1-1	NA
CSANRNEQFF	TGCAGTGCTAACAGAAATGAGCAGTTCTTC	NA	TRBV20-1	TRBJ2-1	NA
CASSLPLTGNTGELFF	TGTGCCAGCAGCCTACCGCTGACAGGGAACACCGGGGAGCTGTTTTTT	NA	TRBV9	TRBJ2-2	NA
CASSPDNQPQHF	TGTGCCAGCAGCCCAGATAATCAGCCCCAGCATTTT	NA	TRBV7-9	TRBJ1-5	NA
CASSLASGSFQETQYF	TGCGCCAGCAGCTTGGCTTCCGGGTCTTTCCAAGAGACCCAGTACTTC	NA	TRBV5-1	TRBJ2-5	NA
CASSQVGVSWAGNGAFF	TGTGCCAGCAGCCAAGTCGGGGTGTCCTGGGCAGGAAACGGAGCTTTCTTT	NA	TRBV3-1/TRBV3-2	TRBJ1-1	NA
CASSVVEANSPLHF	TGTGCCAGCAGCGTAGTTGAAGCGAATTCACCCCTCCACTTT	NA	TRBV9	TRBJ1-6	NA
CASSLDLSGTQYF	TGTGCCAGCAGCTTAGATTTGAGCGGTACGCAGTATTTT	NA	TRBV11-3	TRBJ2-3	NA
CATSPRGDGYTF	TGTGCCACCAGTCCCAGGGGGGATGGCTACACCTTC	TRBD1	TRBV15	TRBJ1-2	NA
CASSSRTGEDAGELFF	TGTGCCAGCAGCTCTAGGACAGGGGAGGATGCCGGGGAGCTGTTTTTT	TRBD1	TRBV5-6	TRBJ2-2	NA
CASSEQQYMNTEAFF	TGTGCCAGCAGTGAACAACAGTACATGAACACTGAAGCTTTCTTT	NA	TRBV2	TRBJ1-1	few
CAISEGARSGNTIYF	TGTGCCATCAGTGAGGGGGCCCGCTCTGGAAACACCATATATTTT	NA	TRBV10-3	TRBJ1-3	few
CASSLRQNGYTF	TGTGCCAGCAGTTTACGACAGAATGGCTACACCTTC	NA	TRBV12-3/TRBV12-4	TRBJ1-2	few
CASSLGGRRVGQPQHF	TGTGCCAGCAGCTTAGGGGGGAGGAGGGTAGGTCAGCCCCAGCATTTT	NA	TRBV7-8	TRBJ1-5	NA
CAWSVGAGELFF	TGTGCCTGGAGTGTAGGGGCCGGGGAGCTGTTTTTT	NA	TRBV30	TRBJ2-2	NA
CASSPRDTPSTPYNEQFF	TGTGCCAGCAGCCCTCGGGACACCCCCTCTACCCCCTACAATGAGCAGTTCTTC	NA	TRBV7-2	TRBJ2-1	NA
CASSLAAGVGNTIYF	TGTGCCAGCAGCTTAGCCGCAGGGGTCGGAAACACCATATATTTT	NA	TRBV7-8	TRBJ1-3	NA
CASSPGTGERKYF	TGTGCCAGTAGTCCCGGGACAGGGGAGCGCAAGTACTTC	TRBD1	TRBV19	TRBJ2-5	NA
CATSQIGNTIYF	TGTGCCACCAGCCAAATCGGAAACACCATATATTTT	NA	TRBV15	TRBJ1-3	few
CASSPAAVTYGYTF	TGTGCCAGCAGCCCGGCGGCTGTAACCTATGGCTACACCTTC	NA	TRBV7-9	TRBJ1-2	NA
CASSGTESGNTIYF	TGTGCCAGCAGCGGGACAGAGTCTGGAAACACCATATATTTT	TRBD1	TRBV5-6	TRBJ1-3	once
CASSLSKRGRGGAPGANVLTF	TGTGCCAGCAGTTTGAGTAAGAGGGGTAGAGGGGGCGCCCCTGGGGCCAACGTCCTGACTTTC	TRBD1	TRBV6-2/TRBV6-3	TRBJ2-6	NA
CASSGETVSEAFF	TGCGCCAGCAGCGGCGAGACAGTATCCGAAGCTTTCTTT	NA	TRBV5-1	TRBJ1-1	NA
CASSLTAGLRSGAFF	TGTGCCAGCAGCCTTACCGCCGGACTCCGGTCGGGGGCTTTCTTT	NA	TRBV7-9	TRBJ1-1	NA
CASSLLEREREQYF	TGTGCCAGCAGCTTACTCGAGCGGGAGAGGGAGCAGTACTTC	TRBD2	TRBV7-2	TRBJ2-7	NA
CASTFLRLAETQYF	TGTGCCAGCACCTTTTTGAGGCTAGCGGAGACCCAGTACTTC	NA	TRBV7-2	TRBJ2-5	NA
CASSPPVPQHF	TGTGCCAGCAGCCCTCCCGTGCCCCAGCATTTT	NA	TRBV6-4	TRBJ1-5	NA
CASSLTLAGGRHNEQFF	TGCGCCAGCAGCTTAACCCTAGCGGGAGGGCGCCACAATGAGCAGTTCTTC	TRBD2	TRBV5-1	TRBJ2-1	NA
CASSARTGHNEQFF	TGTGCCAGCAGCGCGAGGACAGGGCACAATGAGCAGTTCTTC	TRBD1	TRBV7-8	TRBJ2-1	few
CASSLGLAGAPINEQFF	TGTGCCAGCAGCTTAGGGCTAGCGGGTGCTCCGATCAATGAGCAGTTCTTC	TRBD2	TRBV11-2	TRBJ2-1	NA
CASSLGGTFSQPQHF	TGTGCCAGCAGTTTAGGGGGTACGTTTAGTCAGCCCCAGCATTTT	NA	TRBV5-5	TRBJ1-5	NA
CASSPGGGSDQPQHF	TGTGCCAGCAGCCCTGGGGGGGGTAGCGATCAGCCCCAGCATTTT	NA	TRBV28	TRBJ1-5	NA
CASSLIREGTDTQYF	TGTGCCAGCAGCTTAATCCGGGAGGGAACAGATACGCAGTATTTT	TRBD2	TRBV7-2	TRBJ2-3	NA
CASSLTVNYGYTF	TGTGCCAGCAGTTTGACAGTGAACTATGGCTACACCTTC	NA	TRBV28	TRBJ1-2	NA
CASSLLSSGLRSNTGELFF	TGCGCCAGCAGCCTCCTGAGTAGCGGGCTTAGGTCGAACACCGGGGAGCTGTTTTTT	TRBD2	TRBV5-1	TRBJ2-2	NA
CASSLAEGTEAFF	TGCGCCAGCAGCTTGGCGGAGGGGACTGAAGCTTTCTTT	NA	TRBV5-1	TRBJ1-1	NA
CASSDSNGNTIYF	TGTGCCAGCAGCGACAGCAATGGAAACACCATATATTTT	NA	TRBV3-1/TRBV3-2	TRBJ1-3	once
CASRGDRHSNQPQHF	TGTGCCAGCAGGGGGGACAGACATAGCAATCAGCCCCAGCATTTT	TRBD1	TRBV2	TRBJ1-5	few
CASSFLQGVEENIQYF	TGTGCCAGCAGCTTCCTACAGGGGGTAGAAGAAAACATTCAGTACTTC	TRBD1	TRBV7-9	TRBJ2-4	few
CAAPTRLAGPPGVF	TGTGCCGCCCCCACCAGGCTAGCGGGGCCACCGGGGGTCTTC	TRBD2	TRBV30	TRBJ2-1	NA